Listed here is a single T cell receptor (beta chain). This sample also contains other DNA sequences that code for the same CDR3. This CDR3 spans 11 amino acids. Trimming pared 6 bases from V and 2 bases from J, leaving 4 bases between. Germline V gives CDR1 SEHNR, CDR2 FQNEAQ (reference sequence). Per the study methods: Amplifying reference gene primers gave estimates of nucleated cell counts. Only in-frame clones appear in the TCRdb table, and some are missing; sequencing was by immunoSEQ multiplex PCR. The DNA gave D and trimming, while V, J and clone size come from that table. Found here are 65,000 to 90,000 clones, 88% of them singletons; the top ten hold under 6%. The sample belongs to a study of blood T cell repertoires in COVID-19. The wider study: Sites in the United States, Italy and Spain provided acute and convalescent COVID-19 samples. In each case, the material was cDNA or gDNA derived from T cells, B-cell-depleted T cells, or PBMCs.

The V call is TRBV7-9, the J call TRBJ2-5; D uncertain. Sequences were obtained from peripheral blood. The sequence was collected from a human donor in a cohort sampled during active COVID-19. CDR3 DNA: TGTGCCAGCAGTTCACAAGAGACCCAGTACTTC. It translates to CASSSQETQYF.